The 19 T cell receptor beta chains below come from one sample, sequenced in a study of shared clonotypes between healthy human individuals (dated by TCRdb to about 2020). The library came from the immunoSEQ multiplex PCR assay. The table comes from immuneACCESS by way of TCRdb, which keeps in-frame sequences with V and J called. Part of the clones is missing from these tables; in studies checked, under half for an unresolved V gene and the rest for unknown reasons. Across this sample there are about 2 million clones, with over 85% seen only once. Clones ranked in the top ten supply about 1.1% of the sample. CD8 naive samples consisted of CD45RO-negative cells that were positively selected for CCR7, yielding a CD45RA+CCR7+ population without TemRA cells. The sequenced sample was naive CD8+ T cells sorted from blood. The sample's cell subset or site label is to be understood as: CD45RA+CCR7+. Receptors were obtained from a man between 18 and 35 years old in good health.

This clone came up once. This chain links TRBV9 with TRBJ2-3, with D possibly being TRBD1 (5 bases). Trimming took off 0 bases at V and 1 base at J, with 9 bases between the two ends. Germline CDR1 and CDR2: SGDLS and YYNGEE. The CDR3 is 15 residues long. CDR3 loop: CASSVVDRGTDTQYF. CDR3 bases: TGTGCCAGCAGCGTAGTAGACAGAGGCACAGATACGCAGTATTTT.

The chain combines TRBV4-1 with TRBJ2-3, with D possibly being TRBD1 or TRBD2 (5 bases each). Trimming stripped 0 bases from V and 6 bases from J, with 16 bases between. The CDR3 sequence is 16 residues long. CDR1 MGHRA and CDR2 YSYEKL come from the germline V gene. This CDR3 reads CASSQDPGTVSDTQYF. The CDR3 DNA reads TGCGCCAGCAGCCAAGATCCCGGGACGGTGTCCGATACGCAGTATTTT.

The V gene is TRBV6-1, the J gene TRBJ2-5; 7 nucleotides align to TRBD1. The germline V gene encodes CDR1 MNHNS and CDR2 SASEGT. The CDR3 runs 13 residues. With 7 bases clipped from V and 5 bases from J, the junction kept 7 bases outside the gene matches. CDR3 nucleotide sequence: TGTGCCAGCAAGACAGGGTCATCGGAGACCCAGTACTTC. Amino acids: CASKTGSSETQYF.

This rearrangement joins TRBV28 to TRBJ1-1; TRBD1 is a possible D gene (5 bases). The length of the CDR3 is 18 residues. V was pared by 6 bases and J by 0 bases, with 23 bases between. Germline V lookup: CDR1 MDHEN, CDR2 SYDVKM. This CDR3 reads CASSSLGFQGTLNTEAFF. The CDR3 DNA reads TGTGCCAGCAGCTCCCTGGGGTTCCAGGGAACTCTGAACACTGAAGCTTTCTTT.

The chain has TRBV27 and TRBJ2-6; 7 bases are shared with TRBD1. Trimming took 2 bases from V and 0 from J; bases not matched to a gene: 7. Germline V gene lookup returns CDR1 MNHEY and CDR2 SMNVEV (reference sequence). CDR3 length equals 18 residues. CDR3 residues: CASSLRRDSLSGANVLTF. CDR3 coding DNA: TGTGCCAGCAGTTTACGTAGGGACAGCCTCTCTGGGGCCAACGTCCTGACTTTC.

The rearrangement links TRBV27 to TRBJ2-3; D is unresolved. V gave up 5 bases and J gave up 2 bases, with 14 bases separating them. This CDR3 region has 15 residues. CDR1 and CDR2 (germline): MNHEY, SMNVEV (reference sequence). CDR3 in DNA: TGTGCCAGCAGTCCGCGGACGACCCACACAGATACGCAGTATTTT. It is translated as CASSPRTTHTDTQYF.

J is TRBJ2-3 and V is TRBV5-4, with TRBD2 as a possible D gene (5 bases). The germline V gene has CDR1 SGHNT and CDR2 YYREEE (reference sequence). V gave up 3 bases and J gave up 8 bases, with 13 bases separating them. The length of the CDR3 is 13 residues. CDR3 sequence: CASSWESIATQYF. The CDR3 DNA reads as TGTGCCAGCAGCTGGGAGTCTATCGCTACGCAGTATTTT.

The CDR3 sequence: CASSPSSYNSPLHF. The DNA of the CDR3 is TGTGCCAGCAGCCCGAGCTCCTATAATTCACCCCTCCACTTT. The V gene is TRBV5-4, the J gene TRBJ1-6; D call uncertain. Germline V gives CDR1 SGHNT, CDR2 YYREEE (reference sequence). Trimming stripped 4 bases from V and 0 bases from J, with 5 bases between. The CDR3 has 14 residues.

Notes on this clone: The sample holds other DNA sequences that translate to the same CDR3. The V and J genes are TRBV27 and TRBJ2-1; weak D call: TRBD2 (6 bases). V was pared by 1 base and J by 0 bases, with 16 bases between. The CDR3 extends over 18 amino acids. Germline V lookup: CDR1 MNHEY, CDR2 SMNVEV (reference sequence). The DNA for the CDR3 is TGTGCCAGCAGTTTATTGGGAGTGGCGGGGAGCTCCTACAATGAGCAGTTCTTC. Protein: CASSLLGVAGSSYNEQFF.

Here the CDR3 reads CAWKAQGASEAFF. CDR3 in DNA: TGTGCCTGGAAAGCACAGGGGGCATCTGAAGCTTTCTTT. The chain employs TRBV30 and TRBJ1-1, with 9 bases matching TRBD1. This CDR3 region has 13 residues. Germline V lookup: CDR1 GTSNPN, CDR2 SVGIG (reference sequence). V trimming: 4 bases; J trimming: 6 bases; junction bases outside the gene matches: 6.

The V call is TRBV5-4, the J call TRBJ1-6; TRBD1 might be the D (6 bases). With 4 bases removed from V and 8 bases from J, the gap between germline ends came to 13 bases. The germline CDR1 and CDR2 sequences are SGHNT and YYREEE (reference sequence). This CDR3 comprises 14 residues. The CDR3 DNA sequence: TGTGCCAGCAGCATCACAGGGATCTATTCACCCCTCCACTTT. This sequence encodes CASSITGIYSPLHF.

This clone was observed once. The chain links TRBV10-3 to TRBJ2-5; maybe TRBD1 (5 bases). The V end was cut by 2 bases, the J end by 5 bases, with 9 bases between. The germline V gene encodes CDR1 ENHRY and CDR2 SYGVKD. The CDR3 covers 13 residues. For the CDR3, the DNA is TGTGCCATCAGTGAGGAGGCAGGGGAGACCCAGTACTTC. The encoded protein is CAISEEAGETQYF.

This clone was detected a few times. This chain connects TRBV19 to TRBJ1-5; 8 positions agree with TRBD1. The V gene's germline CDR1 is LNHDA and CDR2 SQIVND (reference sequence). Trimming took 7 bases from V and 7 from J; bases not matched to a gene: 3. CDR3 length equals 12 residues. In DNA, the CDR3 is TGTGCCAGTACCGCAGGGGGCCAGCCCCAGCATTTT. Its protein is CASTAGGQPQHF. Complete variable domain (other parts from reference TRBV19 and TRBJ1-5): DGGITQSPKYLFRKEGQNVTLSCEQNLNHDAMYWYRQDPGQGLRLIYYSQIVNDFQKGDIAEGYSVSREKKESFPLTVTSAQKNPTAFYLCASTAGGQPQHFGDGTRLSIL.

V and J are TRBV9 and TRBJ2-1; 8 bases align to TRBD2. V shed 0 bases and J 3 bases; nucleotides not matched to a gene: 20. The CDR3 consists of 21 residues. Germline loops: CDR1 SGDLS, CDR2 YYNGEE. This CDR3 reads CASSVAGGILSGTADYNEQFF. The CDR3 DNA reads as TGTGCCAGCAGCGTAGCCGGTGGGATACTTAGCGGGACGGCGGACTACAATGAGCAGTTCTTC.

Here the CDR3 reads CASSQSGENNEQFF. CDR3 sequence (DNA): TGTGCCAGCAGCCAATCTGGTGAGAACAATGAGCAGTTCTTC. The chain has TRBV7-9 and TRBJ2-1; D uncertain. Germline V gene lookup returns CDR1 SEHNR and CDR2 FQNEAQ (reference sequence). With 5 bases removed from V and 5 bases from J, the gap between germline ends came to 13 bases. The CDR3 is made up of 14 amino acids.

V and J are TRBV7-6 and TRBJ2-2, with TRBD1 matching 7 bases. Germline CDR1 reads SGHVS; CDR2 reads FNYEAQ. This CDR3 comprises 17 residues. The V and J ends lost 2 bases and 0 bases, in that order; junction bases with no gene match: 6. CDR3 in amino acids: CASSLTRQGSNTGELFF. The CDR3 DNA reads as TGTGCCAGCAGCTTAACCCGACAGGGCTCGAACACCGGGGAGCTGTTTTTT.

This clone was seen a handful of times. V gene TRBV25-1 combines with J gene TRBJ2-1; TRBD2 matches at 8 bases. The CDR3 sequence is 16 residues long. CDR1 and CDR2 (germline): MGHDK, SYGVNS. V shed 3 bases, J shed 1 base, and the junction held 5 bases outside the gene matches. CDR3 protein: CASSDIAGTSYNEQFF. The CDR3 DNA reads as TGTGCCAGCAGTGACATAGCGGGGACTTCCTACAATGAGCAGTTCTTC.

The chain is built from TRBV6-4 and TRBJ2-5; 7 bases are shared with TRBD1. This CDR3 region has 16 residues. With V trimmed by 8 bases and J by 1 base, 13 bases remained unmatched. The germline CDR1 and CDR2 sequences are MRHNA and SNTAGT. This CDR3 reads CASGVDRLPTQETQYF. The CDR3 DNA reads TGTGCCAGCGGGGTGGACAGGCTGCCCACCCAAGAGACCCAGTACTTC.

This sequence joins TRBV7-2 and TRBJ1-3; a possible D gene is TRBD1 (5 bases). CDR1 is SGHTA, CDR2 FQGNSA, per germline. V dropped 5 bases and J dropped 3 bases, with 17 bases sitting between them. CDR3 length: 16 residues. The CDR3 nucleotides are TGTGCCAGCAGCCCGGGGACCCTCGCCCGTGGAAACACCATATATTTT. Translating it yields CASSPGTLARGNTIYF.